Each of the 14 T cell receptor beta chains below was sequenced from the same sample in a study of cytomegalovirus exposure and HLA in healthy donors. PCR primers comprised 60 Vbeta and 13 Jbeta primers. Data came from immunoSEQ multiplex PCR; TCRdb stores just in-frame clones and leaves some out. This table has about 190,000 clones, approximately 82% appearing once. Sequenced: PBMCs. These receptors all stem from a man aged 35-49 years in good health and CMV-seropositive.

The rearrangement joins TRBV19 to TRBJ2-7, with D perhaps matching TRBD1 (5 bases). The V and J ends lost 4 bases and 0 bases respectively, with 10 bases between them. Per germline, CDR1 LNHDA and CDR2 SQIVND (reference sequence). The CDR3 sequence is 14 residues long. This chain's CDR3 is CASSTQGISYEQYF. CDR3 nucleotide sequence: TGTGCCAGTAGTACCCAGGGAATCTCCTACGAGCAGTACTTC.

The CDR3 is CAISERQRGSYEQYF. CDR3 sequence (DNA): TGTGCCATCAGTGAGCGTCAACGCGGATCCTACGAGCAGTACTTC. The V and J genes are TRBV10-3 and TRBJ2-7; D ambiguous. This CDR3 is built from 15 residues. Deletions cut 2 bases from V and 1 base from J, with 12 bases between. Per germline, CDR1 ENHRY and CDR2 SYGVKD.

The V and J genes are TRBV19 and TRBJ1-2; the match to TRBD1 covers 11 bases. Trimming cost V 6 bases and J 4 bases; bases outside gene matches: 1. This CDR3 is 13 amino acids long. Germline assignment: CDR1 LNHDA and CDR2 SQIVND (reference sequence). The CDR3 bases are TGTGCCAGTAGGGACAGGGGGCCCTATGGCTACACCTTC. This sequence encodes CASRDRGPYGYTF.

The V gene is TRBV4-1, the J gene TRBJ2-3; tentative D call: TRBD2 (6 bases). The germline V and J ends were trimmed by 0 bases and 4 bases, with 17 bases remaining between them. Germline CDR1 MGHRA, CDR2 YSYEKL. The CDR3 contains 17 residues. CDR3 residues: CASSQESRGTSSDTQYF. The DNA of the CDR3 is TGCGCCAGCAGCCAAGAATCGCGGGGCACCTCATCAGATACGCAGTATTTT.

This chain connects TRBV5-1 to TRBJ2-5; D perhaps matches TRBD1 (5 bases). Germline values: CDR1 SGHRS, CDR2 YFSETQ. Between the trimmed V and J ends, which lost 3 bases and 2 bases, there was a span of 11 bases. The CDR3 has 14 amino acids. CDR3 nucleotide sequence: TGCGCCAGCAGCTCGACAGTAACTCAAGAGACCCAGTACTTC. Its protein is CASSSTVTQETQYF. The full variable domain, completed using reference TRBV5-1 and TRBJ2-5, is KAGVTQTPRYLIKTRGQQVTLSCSPISGHRSVSWYQQTPGQGLQFLFEYFSETQRNKGNFPGRFSGRQFSNSRSEMNVSTLELGDSALYLCASSSTVTQETQYFGPGTRLLVL.

The rearrangement links TRBV2 to TRBJ1-4; 8 bases are shared with TRBD1. The V segment lost 8 bases and the J segment 11 bases; nucleotides outside the gene matches: 7. The germline CDR1 and CDR2 sequences are SNHLY and FYNNEI. The CDR3 runs to 12 residues. CDR3 sequence (DNA): TGTGCCAGCGGAAATACAGGGGGGAAACTGTTTTTT. Translation gives CASGNTGGKLFF.

The chain links TRBV9 to TRBJ2-6; 8 bases agree with TRBD1. This CDR3 is built from 16 residues. Germline V CDR1 and CDR2: SGDLS, YYNGEE. The V gene end was trimmed by 4 bases and the J gene end by 2 bases; junction bases not matched to a gene: 5. The CDR3 DNA follows: TGTGCCAGCAGCCCTAGGACAGGGCCTGGGGCCAACGTCCTGACTTTC. Its protein is CASSPRTGPGANVLTF.

This clone appeared once. The chain carries TRBV27 and TRBJ2-1, with D possibly being TRBD2 (5 bases). The CDR3 extends over 15 amino acids. V was pared by 6 bases and J by 0 bases, with 12 bases between. Germline CDR1 is MNHEY and CDR2 is SMNVEV (reference sequence). The CDR3 sequence: CASRPSGSSYNEQFF. The CDR3, as DNA: TGTGCCAGCAGACCCAGCGGTAGCTCCTACAATGAGCAGTTCTTC.

Turning to this clone: Germline and junction disagree at one end, which may indicate a read error. The V and J genes are TRBV7-2 and TRBJ2-5; the D gene is possibly TRBD2 (6 bases). Germline assignment: CDR1 SGHTA and CDR2 FQGNSA. CDR3 length equals 15 residues. DNA for the CDR3: TGTGCCAGCAGGTCAGCGGGCAGACTAAAAGAGTCCCAGTACTTC. Translated, it gives CASRSAGRLKESQYF.

CDR3 amino acids: CASTSGSGGQYF. The CDR3 bases are TGTGCCAGCACTAGCGGGAGCGGAGGGCAGTACTTC. This chain uses TRBV2 with TRBJ2-7; TRBD2 matches 10 bases. CDR3 size: 12 residues. V lost 7 bases and J lost 9; bases outside the gene matches: 6. The germline V gene has CDR1 SNHLY and CDR2 FYNNEI.

The rearrangement joins TRBV4-2 to TRBJ1-2; 7 nucleotides match TRBD1. Trimming at V came to 4 bases and at J to 3 bases, leaving 8 bases not matched to a gene. Germline V gene sequence: CDR1 LGHNA, CDR2 YNFKEQ. The CDR3 covers 15 residues. CDR3 sequence: CASSRPDRDYYGYTF. Here the CDR3 DNA reads TGTGCCAGCAGCCGACCAGACAGGGACTACTATGGCTACACCTTC.

The chain is built from TRBV5-1 and TRBJ1-1; D uncertain. Between the trimmed V and J ends, which lost 2 bases and 10 bases, there was a span of 15 bases. CDR3 size: 13 residues. In germline, CDR1 is SGHRS, CDR2 YFSETQ. The CDR3 loop is CASSLAGELAAFF. The DNA of the CDR3 is TGCGCCAGCAGCTTAGCCGGGGAACTAGCAGCTTTCTTT.

The chain has TRBV15 and TRBJ1-6, with unresolved D. Germline V lookup: CDR1 LNHNV, CDR2 YYDKDF (reference sequence). V was cut by 1 base and J by 8 bases, with 6 bases left in between. The CDR3 loop spans 13 amino acids. CDR3 coding DNA: TGTGCCACCAGCAGAGCCTCGGATTCACCCCTCCACTTT. Translated, it gives CATSRASDSPLHF. The full variable domain, in which reference TRBV15 and TRBJ1-6 provide the parts outside the CDR3, is DAMVIQNPRYQVTQFGKPVTLSCSQTLNHNVMYWYQQKSSQAPKLLFHYYDKDFNNEADTPDNFQSRRPNTSFCFLDIRSPGLGDTAMYLCATSRASDSPLHFGNGTRLTVT.

In its sample, this clone was seen once. This chain connects TRBV18 to TRBJ1-2, with 9 bases matching TRBD1. The germline V gene encodes CDR1 KGHSH and CDR2 LQKENI. The CDR3 length is 16 residues. J lost 7 bases, V lost 3 bases, and 12 bases had no gene match. The DNA for the CDR3 is TGTGCCAGCTCACCTAAACCGGGACAGGGCCTTATTGGCTACACCTTC. It translates to CASSPKPGQGLIGYTF.